Below, 31 T cell receptor beta chains from the same sample are listed, as sequenced in a study of a mutant IDH1 vaccine in newly diagnosed glioma. Assay used: immunoSEQ multiplex PCR; TCRdb lists only in-frame clones, some missing. The sample gives about 65,000 clones, around 83% of which show up once; roughly 3.9% is in the top ten. Noted time point: week 23, last vaccination. Doses of 300 ug of mutant IDH1 20-mer peptide were given with topical imiquimod. Their antigen targets remain unknown. The material sequenced was PBMCs, taken from a glioma patient whose treatment included an IDH1 peptide vaccine. The receptor set was obtained from a man younger than 45 with glioma.

As regards this clone: Other nucleotide sequences from this sample produce the same CDR3. This chain joins TRBV30 and TRBJ1-5; no clear D. The germline V gene has CDR1 GTSNPN and CDR2 SVGIG (reference sequence). CDR3 length: 13 amino acids. The germline V and J ends were trimmed by 2 bases and 1 base, with 6 bases remaining between them. CDR3 nucleotide sequence: TGTGCCTGGAGTAGAGACAGCAATCAGCCCCAGCATTTT. Amino acids: CAWSRDSNQPQHF. Using reference TRBV30 and TRBJ1-5 for the parts outside the CDR3, the full variable domain is SQTIHQWPATLVQPVGSPLSLECTVEGTSNPNLYWYRQAAGRGLQLLFYSVGIGQISSEVPQNLSASRPQDRQFILSSKKLLLSDSGFYLCAWSRDSNQPQHFGDGTRLSIL.

The rearrangement links TRBV9 to TRBJ1-5, with D unclear. CDR1 and CDR2 (germline): SGDLS, YYNGEE. Trimming removed 0 bases at V and 0 bases at J, with 10 bases between. The length of the CDR3 is 16 residues. CDR3 DNA: TGTGCCAGCAGCGTAGGATACGGGCTTAGCAATCAGCCCCAGCATTTT. Its translation: CASSVGYGLSNQPQHF. Full variable domain (outside the CDR3, taken from reference TRBV9 and TRBJ1-5): DSGVTQTPKHLITATGQRVTLRCSPRSGDLSVYWYQQSLDQGLQFLIQYYNGEERAKGNILERFSAQQFPDLHSELNLSSLELGDSALYFCASSVGYGLSNQPQHFGDGTRLSIL.

V usage is TRBV5-8 and J usage is TRBJ2-1; TRBD1 matches at 10 bases. In germline, CDR1 is SGHTS, CDR2 YDEGEE. J gave up 2 bases and V 2 bases, and 7 bases lay outside the gene matches. The CDR3 length is 17 residues. CDR3 DNA: TGTGCCAGCAGCTTCCATTCCGGGACAGGGGCCTACAATGAGCAGTTCTTC. Translating gives CASSFHSGTGAYNEQFF.

V usage is TRBV28 and J usage is TRBJ2-7; D might be TRBD1 (5 bases). Germline V gene lookup returns CDR1 MDHEN and CDR2 SYDVKM. The CDR3 extends over 14 amino acids. V lost 4 bases and J 3 bases, leaving 13 bases between the germline ends. The CDR3 DNA reads TGTGCCAGCAGTTCGGACAATTACCACTACGAGCAGTACTTC. It is translated as CASSSDNYHYEQYF.

J is TRBJ1-1 and V is TRBV5-6, with unresolved D. Germline CDR1 is SGHDT and CDR2 is YYEEEE. There are 12 residues in the CDR3. V was cut by 2 bases and J by 7 bases, with 9 bases left in between. DNA of the CDR3: TGTGCCAGCAGCTTCTTAATAAGTGAAGCTTTCTTT. It yields the protein CASSFLISEAFF. Complete variable domain (other parts from reference TRBV5-6 and TRBJ1-1): DAGVTQSPTHLIKTRGQQVTLRCSPKSGHDTVSWYQQALGQGPQFIFQYYEEEERQRGNFPDRFSGHQFPNYSSELNVNALLLGDSALYLCASSFLISEAFFGQGTRLTVV.

The chain couples TRBV19 to TRBJ1-2; 8 bases agree with TRBD1. Trimming at V came to 7 bases and at J to 8 bases, leaving 3 bases not matched to a gene. The germline V gene has CDR1 LNHDA and CDR2 SQIVND (reference sequence). The CDR3 runs to 11 residues. The CDR3 spells CASKGQGGYTF. The CDR3 DNA reads as TGTGCCAGTAAAGGACAGGGCGGCTACACCTTC.

This clone counts as medium-sized. J is TRBJ1-2 and V is TRBV5-1; 10 bases are shared with TRBD1. In germline, CDR1 is SGHRS, CDR2 YFSETQ. J was trimmed by 4 bases and V by 0 bases; bases with no gene match: 9. The CDR3 totals 17 residues. The CDR3 region has the DNA TGCGCCAGCAGCTTGGGGACGGGACAGGGGAGGTTCTATGGCTACACCTTC. Translating gives CASSLGTGQGRFYGYTF.

The chain joins TRBV4-2 to TRBJ1-1, with 9 bases identical to TRBD1. The germline CDR1 and CDR2 sequences are LGHNA and YNFKEQ. The CDR3 loop spans 17 amino acids. The trim removed 3 bases at V and 0 bases at J, leaving 8 bases unmatched. The CDR3 sequence is CASSHTGQGRMNTEAFF. CDR3 DNA: TGTGCCAGCAGCCACACGGGACAGGGAAGAATGAACACTGAAGCTTTCTTT.

The chain recombines TRBV19 with TRBJ2-3; TRBD2 agrees at 8 bases. Germline V lookup: CDR1 LNHDA, CDR2 SQIVND (reference sequence). This CDR3 has 15 amino acids. J lost 3 bases, V lost 8 bases, and 10 bases had no gene match. The CDR3 nucleotides are TGTGCCAGTTCCGGCGGGGGGTTTCAAACAGATACGCAGTATTTT. Amino acid sequence: CASSGGGFQTDTQYF.

The gene calls are TRBV5-1 and TRBJ1-5; possibly TRBD1 for D (6 bases). This CDR3 has 18 amino acids. V was clipped by 2 bases and J by 0 bases, with 18 bases between them. The germline V gene encodes CDR1 SGHRS and CDR2 YFSETQ. The CDR3 reads CASSFRGGLFGSNQPQHF. The CDR3, as DNA: TGCGCCAGCAGCTTTCGCGGGGGGCTCTTTGGTAGCAATCAGCCCCAGCATTTT.

The V gene is TRBV6-6, the J gene TRBJ1-6; a possible D gene is TRBD1 (6 bases). Trimming removed 6 bases from V and 10 bases from J, with 22 bases in between. The CDR3 has 16 amino acids. Germline assignment: CDR1 MNHNY and CDR2 SVGAGI (reference sequence). The CDR3: CASSQNVRGRGSPLHF. For the CDR3, the DNA is TGTGCCAGCAGCCAAAATGTCAGGGGACGGGGATCACCCCTCCACTTT.

The table lists this clone with a count of one. The chain carries TRBV19 and TRBJ2-5; the D gene is possibly TRBD1 (7 bases). The CDR3 length is 14 residues. Looked up from germline, CDR1 is LNHDA and CDR2 is SQIVND (reference sequence). V was cut by 5 bases and J by 1 base, with 11 bases left in between. CDR3 residues: CASSGRGVQETQYF. The CDR3 DNA sequence: TGTGCCAGTAGTGGCAGGGGGGTCCAAGAGACCCAGTACTTC.

This chain connects TRBV5-5 to TRBJ1-2; the D gene is possibly TRBD1 (6 bases). CDR1 is SGHKS and CDR2 is YYEKEE in the germline V gene (reference sequence). The CDR3 is 17 residues long. The V gene lost 3 bases and the J gene lost 3 bases, with 21 bases spanning the gap. CDR3 region: CASSSYERQEKDYGYTF. CDR3 bases: TGTGCCAGCAGCTCATACGAGAGACAGGAAAAGGACTATGGCTACACCTTC.

The chain combines TRBV4-1 with TRBJ1-4; D is ambiguous. The CDR3 covers 17 residues. Germline CDR1 reads MGHRA; CDR2 reads YSYEKL. V lost 4 bases to trimming and J lost 5 bases, with 20 bases between them. The CDR3 protein is CASSPSVFAAMNEKLFF. The DNA for the CDR3 is TGCGCCAGCAGCCCCTCGGTATTTGCAGCGATGAATGAAAAACTGTTTTTT.

The V and J genes are TRBV2 and TRBJ2-2, with D uncertain. The ends were cut back, 4 bases at V and 0 bases at J, with 6 bases in the middle. Germline lookup yields CDR1 SNHLY and CDR2 FYNNEI. The CDR3 totals 14 residues. Here the CDR3 reads CASSVRPNTGELFF. The CDR3 DNA reads as TGTGCCAGCAGTGTGAGACCGAACACCGGGGAGCTGTTTTTT.

The chain recombines TRBV4-2 with TRBJ1-6, with D tentatively TRBD1 (6 bases). The germline gives CDR1 LGHNA, CDR2 YNFKEQ. V lost 5 bases to trimming and J lost 6 bases, with 11 bases between them. The length of the CDR3 is 14 residues. The CDR3 here is CASSDGQINSPLHF. The CDR3 nucleotides read TGTGCCAGCAGCGATGGACAGATTAATTCACCCCTCCACTTT.

The chain combines TRBV7-9 with TRBJ1-1; D gene uncertain. The germline CDR1 and CDR2 sequences are SEHNR and FQNEAQ (reference sequence). Trimming removed 3 bases at V and 0 bases at J, with 11 bases between. The CDR3 spans 15 residues. CDR3 amino acids: CASSFPAGMNTEAFF. The CDR3 coding sequence is TGTGCCAGCAGCTTCCCCGCAGGTATGAACACTGAAGCTTTCTTT.

The chain is built from TRBV15 and TRBJ1-5; D gene uncertain. The germline V and J ends were trimmed by 7 bases and 4 bases, with 8 bases remaining between them. This CDR3 is built from 12 residues. Germline values: CDR1 LNHNV, CDR2 YYDKDF (reference sequence). The CDR3 DNA is TGTGCCACCACAAGGTGGAATCAGCCCCAGCATTTT. It codes for CATTRWNQPQHF.

This chain uses TRBV6-5 with TRBJ1-2; possible D gene TRBD1, 6 bases. The CDR3 loop spans 15 amino acids. Germline CDR1 MNHEY, CDR2 SVGAGI. V lost 0 bases to trimming and J lost 2 bases, with 10 bases between them. The CDR3 bases are TGTGCCAGCAGTTACTCAAGGGGGAGAAACTATGGCTACACCTTC. Amino acid sequence: CASSYSRGRNYGYTF.

The genes are TRBV10-2 and TRBJ1-1, with D hard to call. CDR3 size: 14 residues. V was pared by 2 bases and J by 3 bases, with 10 bases between. Germline V gene sequence: CDR1 WSHSY, CDR2 SAAADI. The CDR3 sequence: CASSEHSLDTEAFF. The DNA of the CDR3 is TGCGCCAGCAGTGAGCACTCCCTGGACACTGAAGCTTTCTTT.

This clone was seen just once. The rearrangement joins TRBV6-6 to TRBJ1-5; possible D gene TRBD1, 6 bases. CDR1 MNHNY and CDR2 SVGAGI come from the germline V gene (reference sequence). This CDR3 contains 16 residues. V lost 4 bases, J lost 3 bases, and 16 bases lay in between. The CDR3 loop is CASSFTGLRPNQPQHF. CDR3 DNA: TGTGCCAGCAGTTTTACAGGGCTCCGCCCCAATCAGCCCCAGCATTTT.

V is TRBV4-2 and J is TRBJ1-2; TRBD1 matches 11 bases. The J segment lost 8 bases and the V segment lost 0 bases, leaving 11 bases of the junction unmatched. The CDR3 contains 17 residues. Germline values: CDR1 LGHNA, CDR2 YNFKEQ. Here the CDR3 reads CASSQETGTGGSRGYTF. CDR3 nucleotides: TGTGCCAGCAGCCAAGAGACCGGGACAGGGGGGTCTAGGGGCTACACCTTC.

The chain combines TRBV5-1 with TRBJ2-7; D unclear. This CDR3 has 13 residues. V shed 7 bases and J shed 3 bases, with 14 bases lying between them. Per germline, CDR1 SGHRS and CDR2 YFSETQ. CDR3 DNA sequence: TGCGCCAGCGGCCCGTTTAGCAGCTACGAGCAGTACTTC. Translated: CASGPFSSYEQYF.

This clone has just a few counts. This chain connects TRBV19 to TRBJ2-7, with D possibly TRBD1 on 5 matching bases. Germline assignment: CDR1 LNHDA and CDR2 SQIVND (reference sequence). The CDR3 loop spans 14 amino acids. V shed 1 base and J shed 2 bases, with 9 bases lying between them. The CDR3 loop reads CASSIGPGTYEQYF. The CDR3 DNA reads as TGTGCCAGTAGTATAGGCCCAGGGACCTACGAGCAGTACTTC. The variable domain in full, with the rest retrieved from reference TRBV19 and TRBJ2-7, is DGGITQSPKYLFRKEGQNVTLSCEQNLNHDAMYWYRQDPGQGLRLIYYSQIVNDFQKGDIAEGYSVSREKKESFPLTVTSAQKNPTAFYLCASSIGPGTYEQYFGPGTRLTVT.

The J gene is TRBJ2-1, the V gene TRBV18; TRBD2 agrees at 11 bases. J lost 5 bases, V lost 6 bases, and 6 bases had no gene match. This CDR3 comprises 15 residues. Germline CDR1 is KGHSH and CDR2 is LQKENI. Here the CDR3 reads CASSSLAGGNNEQFF. CDR3 nucleotides: TGTGCCAGCTCGTCTCTAGCGGGGGGAAACAATGAGCAGTTCTTC. The full variable domain, with the rest looked up from reference TRBV18 and TRBJ2-1, is NAGVMQNPRHLVRRRGQEARLRCSPMKGHSHVYWYRQLPEEGLKFMVYLQKENIIDESGMPKERFSAEFPKEGPSILRIQQVVRGDSAAYFCASSSLAGGNNEQFFGPGTRLTVL.

This clone was found once. The chain is built from TRBV27 and TRBJ2-7; D assignment may be TRBD1 or TRBD2 (6 bases each). Trimming pared 5 bases from V and 3 bases from J, leaving 11 bases between. Germline lookup yields CDR1 MNHEY and CDR2 SMNVEV (reference sequence). The CDR3 has 13 amino acids. The CDR3 sequence: CASSPGGGYEQYF. In DNA, the CDR3 is TGTGCCAGCAGTCCCGGGGGCGGCTACGAGCAGTACTTC.

CDR3 amino acids: CASSSILAGGPLETQYF. The CDR3 DNA reads as TGTGCCAGCAGTTCCATCCTAGCGGGGGGGCCTTTGGAGACCCAGTACTTC. V usage is TRBV28 and J usage is TRBJ2-5; TRBD2 aligns across 12 bases. V trimming: 4 bases; J trimming: 5 bases; junction bases outside the gene matches: 11. The CDR3 sequence is 17 residues long. CDR1 is MDHEN, CDR2 SYDVKM, per germline.

The chain links TRBV19 to TRBJ2-1; D is possibly TRBD1 (6 bases). This CDR3 spans 13 amino acids. The germline V and J ends were trimmed by 7 bases and 10 bases, with 17 bases remaining between them. The germline V gene has CDR1 LNHDA and CDR2 SQIVND (reference sequence). The CDR3 sequence is CASTGDTLMEQFF. The CDR3 bases are TGTGCCAGTACCGGGGACACCCTAATGGAGCAGTTCTTC.

The rearrangement links TRBV5-1 to TRBJ1-5; D not certain. The CDR3 extends over 13 amino acids. Germline V lookup: CDR1 SGHRS, CDR2 YFSETQ. V was clipped by 5 bases and J by 0 bases, with 6 bases between them. This chain's CDR3 is CASREDSNQPQHF. The CDR3 DNA sequence: TGCGCCAGCAGGGAGGATAGCAATCAGCCCCAGCATTTT.

Only one count was recorded for this clone. The chain is built from TRBV28 and TRBJ1-2; no clear D gene. V was trimmed by 5 bases and J by 2 bases, leaving 12 bases between them. The CDR3 covers 14 residues. Germline V gene data show CDR1 as MDHEN and CDR2 as SYDVKM. The CDR3 is CASSAPAENYGYTF. CDR3 sequence (DNA): TGTGCCAGCAGTGCCCCTGCCGAAAACTATGGCTACACCTTC.

The rearrangement uses TRBV4-1 and TRBJ1-3; D is unclear. V dropped 0 bases and J dropped 7 bases, with 13 bases sitting between them. In germline, CDR1 is MGHRA, CDR2 YSYEKL. The CDR3 sequence is 15 residues long. The CDR3 DNA sequence: TGCGCCAGCAGCCAAGATCGGGTATATGGGAACACCATATATTTT. Its translation is CASSQDRVYGNTIYF.